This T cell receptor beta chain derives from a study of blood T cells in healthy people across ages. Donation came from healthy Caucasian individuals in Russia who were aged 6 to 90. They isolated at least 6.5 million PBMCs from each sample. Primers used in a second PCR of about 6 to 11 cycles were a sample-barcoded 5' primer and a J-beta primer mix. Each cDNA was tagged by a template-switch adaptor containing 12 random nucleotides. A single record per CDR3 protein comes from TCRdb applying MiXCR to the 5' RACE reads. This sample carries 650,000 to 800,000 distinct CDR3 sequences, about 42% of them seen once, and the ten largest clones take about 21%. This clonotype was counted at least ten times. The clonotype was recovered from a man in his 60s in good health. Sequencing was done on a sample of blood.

The CDR3 sequence: CASSLEGQALDTQYF. The DNA of the CDR3 is TGTGCCAGCAGCTTAGAGGGACAGGCGCTGGATACGCAGTATTTT. This chain joins TRBV11-2 and TRBJ2-3, with 8 bases matching TRBD1. The CDR3 totals 15 residues. Germline V gene data show CDR1 as SGHAT and CDR2 as FQNNGV. The V gene end was trimmed by 0 bases and the J gene end by 6 bases; junction bases not matched to a gene: 5. Full variable domain (rest looked up from reference TRBV11-2 and TRBJ2-3): EAGVAQSPRYKIIEKRQSVAFWCNPISGHATLYWYQQILGQGPKLLIQFQNNGVVDDSQLPKDRFSAERLKGVDSTLKIQPAKLEDSAVYLCASSLEGQALDTQYFGPGTRLTVL.